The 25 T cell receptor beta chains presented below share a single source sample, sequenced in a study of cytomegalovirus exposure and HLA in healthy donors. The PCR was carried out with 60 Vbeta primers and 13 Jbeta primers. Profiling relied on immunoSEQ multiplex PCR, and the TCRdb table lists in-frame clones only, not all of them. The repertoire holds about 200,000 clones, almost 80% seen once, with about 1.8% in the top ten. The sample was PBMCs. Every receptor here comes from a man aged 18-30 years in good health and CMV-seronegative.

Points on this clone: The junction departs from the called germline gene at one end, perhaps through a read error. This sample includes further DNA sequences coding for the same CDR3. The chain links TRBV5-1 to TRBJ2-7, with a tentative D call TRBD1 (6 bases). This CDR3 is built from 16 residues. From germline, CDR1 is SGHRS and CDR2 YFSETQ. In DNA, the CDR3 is TGCGCCAGCAGCTTGGCCGAGCAGGGGTTCTCCTATGAGCAGTACTTC. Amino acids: CASSLAEQGFSYEQYF.

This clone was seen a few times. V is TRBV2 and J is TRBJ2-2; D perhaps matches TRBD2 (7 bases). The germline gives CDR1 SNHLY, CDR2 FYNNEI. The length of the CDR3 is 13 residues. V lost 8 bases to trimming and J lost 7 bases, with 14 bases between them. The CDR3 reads CASRGAGIGELFF. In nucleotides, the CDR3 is TGTGCCAGCCGGGGGGCGGGAATCGGGGAGCTGTTTTTT.

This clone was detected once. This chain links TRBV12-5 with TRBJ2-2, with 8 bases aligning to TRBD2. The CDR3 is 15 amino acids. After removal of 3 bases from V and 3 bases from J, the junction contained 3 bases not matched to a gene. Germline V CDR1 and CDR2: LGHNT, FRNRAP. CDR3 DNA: TGTGCTAGTGGTTTAAGCGGGGGCTACACCGGGGAGCTGTTTTTT. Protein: CASGLSGGYTGELFF.

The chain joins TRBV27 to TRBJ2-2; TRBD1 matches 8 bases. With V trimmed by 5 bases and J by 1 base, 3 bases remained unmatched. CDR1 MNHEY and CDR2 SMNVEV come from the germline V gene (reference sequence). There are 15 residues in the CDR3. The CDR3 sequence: CASSLGQGNTGELFF. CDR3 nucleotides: TGTGCCAGCAGTCTCGGACAGGGGAACACCGGGGAGCTGTTTTTT.

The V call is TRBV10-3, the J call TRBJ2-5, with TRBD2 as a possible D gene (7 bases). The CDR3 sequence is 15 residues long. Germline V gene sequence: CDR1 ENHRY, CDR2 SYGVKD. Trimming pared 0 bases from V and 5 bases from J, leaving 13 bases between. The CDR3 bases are TGTGCCATCAGTGAGTCAATGGGGGGGGCCGAGACCCAGTACTTC. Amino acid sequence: CAISESMGGAETQYF.

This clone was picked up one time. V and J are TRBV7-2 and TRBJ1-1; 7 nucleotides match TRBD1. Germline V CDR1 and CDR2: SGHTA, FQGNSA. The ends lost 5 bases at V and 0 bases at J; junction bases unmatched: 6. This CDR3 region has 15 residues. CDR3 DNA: TGTGCCAGCAGCGCCAGACAGGGCGTGAACACTGAAGCTTTCTTT. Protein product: CASSARQGVNTEAFF.

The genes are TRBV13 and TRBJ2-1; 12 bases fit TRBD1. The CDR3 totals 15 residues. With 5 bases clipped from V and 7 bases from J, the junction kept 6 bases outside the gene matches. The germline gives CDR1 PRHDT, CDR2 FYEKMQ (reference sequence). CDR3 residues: CASSAPGQGANEQFF. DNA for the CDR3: TGTGCCAGCAGCGCCCCGGGACAGGGGGCAAATGAGCAGTTCTTC.

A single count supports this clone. The CDR3 nucleotides read TGTGCCAGCAGTACGGCAGGGGGAGAGACCCAGTACTTC. Protein product: CASSTAGGETQYF. This chain links TRBV6-4 with TRBJ2-5; 7 positions match TRBD1. There are 13 residues in the CDR3. Losses at the gene ends were 5 bases for V and 4 bases for J; bases not matched to a gene: 4. The V gene's germline CDR1 is MRHNA and CDR2 SNTAGT.

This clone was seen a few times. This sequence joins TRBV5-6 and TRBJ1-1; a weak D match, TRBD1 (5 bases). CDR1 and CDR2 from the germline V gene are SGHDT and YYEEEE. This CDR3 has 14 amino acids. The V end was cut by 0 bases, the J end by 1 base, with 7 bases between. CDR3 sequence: CASSLADRNTEAFF. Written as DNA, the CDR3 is TGTGCCAGCAGCTTGGCCGACAGGAACACTGAAGCTTTCTTT.

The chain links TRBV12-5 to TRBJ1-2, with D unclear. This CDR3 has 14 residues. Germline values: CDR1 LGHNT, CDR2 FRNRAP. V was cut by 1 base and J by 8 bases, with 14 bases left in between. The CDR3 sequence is CASGLGLAVIGYTF. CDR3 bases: TGTGCTAGTGGTTTGGGACTCGCGGTAATCGGCTACACCTTC. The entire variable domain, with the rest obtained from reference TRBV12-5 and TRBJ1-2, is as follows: DARVTQTPRHKVTEMGQEVTMRCQPILGHNTVFWYRQTMMQGLELLAYFRNRAPLDDSGMPKDRFSAEMPDATLATLKIQPSEPRDSAVYFCASGLGLAVIGYTFGSGTRLTVV.

The CDR3 nucleotides read TGCGCCAGCAGCTCGGGGACAGGGTGGAATCAGCCCCAGCATTTT. Encoded protein: CASSSGTGWNQPQHF. The chain joins TRBV5-1 to TRBJ1-5; 9 nucleotides align to TRBD1. From germline, CDR1 is SGHRS and CDR2 YFSETQ. The CDR3 contains 15 residues. V was pared by 3 bases and J by 4 bases, with 5 bases of the junction left unmatched.

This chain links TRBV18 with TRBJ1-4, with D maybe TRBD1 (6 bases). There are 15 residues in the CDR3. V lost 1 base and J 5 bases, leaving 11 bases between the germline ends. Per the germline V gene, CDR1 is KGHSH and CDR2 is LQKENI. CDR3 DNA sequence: TGTGCCAGCTCACCACACAGGGAACTAAATGAAAAACTGTTTTTT. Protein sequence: CASSPHRELNEKLFF. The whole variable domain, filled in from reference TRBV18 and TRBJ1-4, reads NAGVMQNPRHLVRRRGQEARLRCSPMKGHSHVYWYRQLPEEGLKFMVYLQKENIIDESGMPKERFSAEFPKEGPSILRIQQVVRGDSAAYFCASSPHRELNEKLFFGSGTQLSVL.

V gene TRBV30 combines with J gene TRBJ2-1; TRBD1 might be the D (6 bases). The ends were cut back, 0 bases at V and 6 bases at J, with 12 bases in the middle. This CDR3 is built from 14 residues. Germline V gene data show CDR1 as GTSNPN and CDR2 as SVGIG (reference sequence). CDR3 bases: TGTGCCTGGAGTGTCGGGTCAGGGGTCAATGAGCAGTTCTTC. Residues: CAWSVGSGVNEQFF.

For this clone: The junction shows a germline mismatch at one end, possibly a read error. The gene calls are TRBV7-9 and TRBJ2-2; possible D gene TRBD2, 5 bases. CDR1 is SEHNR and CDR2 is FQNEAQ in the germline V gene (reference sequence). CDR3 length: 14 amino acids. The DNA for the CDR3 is TGTGCCAGCAGCCAAACTGGGCTCATCGGGGAGCTGCTTTTT. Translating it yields CASSQTGLIGELLF. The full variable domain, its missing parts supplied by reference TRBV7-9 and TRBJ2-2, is DTGVSQNPRHKITKRGQNVTFRCDPISEHNRLYWYRQTLGQGPEFLTYFQNEAQLEKSRLLSDRFSAERPKGSFSTLEIQRTEQGDSAMYLCASSQTGLIGELLFGEGSRLTVL.

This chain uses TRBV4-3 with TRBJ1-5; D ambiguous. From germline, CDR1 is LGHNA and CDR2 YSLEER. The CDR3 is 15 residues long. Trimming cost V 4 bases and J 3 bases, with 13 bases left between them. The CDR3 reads CASSPLPGTNQPQHF. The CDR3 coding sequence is TGCGCCAGCAGCCCCTTACCGGGTACCAATCAGCCCCAGCATTTT.

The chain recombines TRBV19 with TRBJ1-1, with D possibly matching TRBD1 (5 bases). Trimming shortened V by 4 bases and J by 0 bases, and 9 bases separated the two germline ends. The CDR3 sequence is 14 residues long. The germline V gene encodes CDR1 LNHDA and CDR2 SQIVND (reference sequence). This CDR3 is CASSTDSLNTEAFF. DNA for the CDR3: TGTGCCAGTAGTACCGACAGCCTGAACACTGAAGCTTTCTTT. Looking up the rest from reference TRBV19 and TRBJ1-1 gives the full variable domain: DGGITQSPKYLFRKEGQNVTLSCEQNLNHDAMYWYRQDPGQGLRLIYYSQIVNDFQKGDIAEGYSVSREKKESFPLTVTSAQKNPTAFYLCASSTDSLNTEAFFGQGTRLTVV.

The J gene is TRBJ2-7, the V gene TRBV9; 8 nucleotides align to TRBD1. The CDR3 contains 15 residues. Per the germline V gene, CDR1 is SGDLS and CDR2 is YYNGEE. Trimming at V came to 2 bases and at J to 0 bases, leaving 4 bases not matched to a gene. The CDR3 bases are TGTGCCAGCAGCGTCCGGACAGGGACCTCCTACGAGCAGTACTTC. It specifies CASSVRTGTSYEQYF. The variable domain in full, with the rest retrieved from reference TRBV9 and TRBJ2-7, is DSGVTQTPKHLITATGQRVTLRCSPRSGDLSVYWYQQSLDQGLQFLIQYYNGEERAKGNILERFSAQQFPDLHSELNLSSLELGDSALYFCASSVRTGTSYEQYFGPGTRLTVT.

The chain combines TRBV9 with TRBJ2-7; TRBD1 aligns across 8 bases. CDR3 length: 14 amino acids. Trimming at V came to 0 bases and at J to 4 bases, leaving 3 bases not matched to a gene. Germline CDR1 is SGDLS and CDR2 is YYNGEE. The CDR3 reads CASSVGGQGYEQYF. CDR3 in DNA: TGTGCCAGCAGCGTAGGAGGACAGGGATACGAGCAGTACTTC.

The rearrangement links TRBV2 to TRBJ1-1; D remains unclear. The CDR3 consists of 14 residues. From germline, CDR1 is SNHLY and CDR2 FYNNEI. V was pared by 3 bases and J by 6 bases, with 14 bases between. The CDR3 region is CASSERSVGAEAFF. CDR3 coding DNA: TGTGCCAGCAGTGAGCGGTCGGTTGGCGCTGAAGCTTTCTTT.

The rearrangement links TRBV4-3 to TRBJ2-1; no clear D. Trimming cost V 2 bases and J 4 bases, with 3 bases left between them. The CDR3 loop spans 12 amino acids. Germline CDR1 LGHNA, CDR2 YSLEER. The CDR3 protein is CASSQYYNEQFF. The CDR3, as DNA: TGCGCCAGCAGCCAATATTACAATGAGCAGTTCTTC.

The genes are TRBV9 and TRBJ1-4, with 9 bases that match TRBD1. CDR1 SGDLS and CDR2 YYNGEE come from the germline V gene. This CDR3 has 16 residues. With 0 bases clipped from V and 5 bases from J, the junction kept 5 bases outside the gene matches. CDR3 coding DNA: TGTGCCAGCAGCGTAGGGCGGGACAGGGAGAATGAAAAACTGTTTTTT. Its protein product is CASSVGRDRENEKLFF.

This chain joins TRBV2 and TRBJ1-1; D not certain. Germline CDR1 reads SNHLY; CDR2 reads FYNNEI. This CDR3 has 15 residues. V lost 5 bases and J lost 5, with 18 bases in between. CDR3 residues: CASSSFDPSGTEAFF. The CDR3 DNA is TGTGCCAGCAGTTCCTTCGACCCTAGTGGAACTGAAGCTTTCTTT.

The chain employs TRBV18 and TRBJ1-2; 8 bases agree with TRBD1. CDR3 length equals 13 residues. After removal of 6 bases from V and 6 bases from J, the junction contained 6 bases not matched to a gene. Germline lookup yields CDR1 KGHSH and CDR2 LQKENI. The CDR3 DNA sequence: TGTGCCAGCTCCCCAGGGGGCTTGGATGGCTACACCTTC. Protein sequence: CASSPGGLDGYTF.

CDR3 sequence: CASSIAGQETQYF. CDR3 DNA: TGTGCCAGCTCAATAGCGGGGCAAGAGACCCAGTACTTC. The rearrangement links TRBV18 to TRBJ2-5; 8 nucleotides align to TRBD2. The CDR3 runs 13 residues. Per the germline V gene, CDR1 is KGHSH and CDR2 is LQKENI. The ends lost 5 bases at V and 2 bases at J; junction bases unmatched: 1.

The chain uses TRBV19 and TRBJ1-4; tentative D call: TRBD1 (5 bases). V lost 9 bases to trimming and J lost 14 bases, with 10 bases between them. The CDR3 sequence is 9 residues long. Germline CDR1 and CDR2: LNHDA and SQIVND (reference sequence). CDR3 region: CARRRGLFF. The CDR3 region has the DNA TGTGCCAGAAGACGGGGGCTGTTTTTT.